The T cell receptor beta chain described here comes from a study of PD-L1 blockade in urothelial cancer. Study as a whole: Bladder-origin urothelial cancer in males covered about 90% of the roughly 30 patients. Study-wide results and limits: Durable-benefit patients had greater expansion of tumor-associated blood clones at 3 weeks. Patients with below-median pretreatment blood clonality survived longer.

The CDR3 runs 17 residues. In germline, CDR1 is SGHRS, CDR2 YFSETQ. J was trimmed by 9 bases and V by 4 bases; bases with no gene match: 17. Details on this clone: Its specificity is unknown.

Specified time point: peripheral blood 6 weeks after treatment start. A spike-in of synthetic TCR analog templates was added to each PCR. The data were produced by immunoSEQ multiplex PCR, yet TCRdb's version contains in-frame clones alone and is incomplete. The sample shows some 40,000 clones, approximately 88% of them seen only once. The receptor's source is a man aged 40-49 years with urothelial cancer. This specimen consisted of PBMCs, obtained around atezolizumab (anti-PD-L1) treatment. The gene calls are TRBV5-1 and TRBJ2-4; 9 bases map to TRBD1. CDR3 sequence: CASSTIPTGTGSGIQYF. The CDR3 nucleotides are TGCGCCAGCAGCACTATCCCAACCGGGACAGGGTCTGGCATTCAGTACTTC.